This T cell receptor beta chain is from a study of T cell repertoires in aging, cancer and after chemotherapy. Background on the study: Six age groups, ranging from 30 or younger to 70 or older, included the donors. Over several months to years, re-sampled healthy donor repertoires clearly shared clones.

Multiplex touch-down PCR with TRB-A/B primers amplified rearranged V-D-J TRB sequences. TCRdb reprocessed the multiplex PCR reads via MiXCR and lists one record per CDR3 protein. The sample includes approximately 11,000 distinct CDR3 sequences, 25% to 35% of them seen just once. As to this clonotype: Its antigen remains unidentified.

CDR3 length: 15 amino acids. V lost 3 bases to trimming and J lost 0 bases, with 9 bases between them. Germline CDR1 reads SGHTA; CDR2 reads FQGNSA. Amplification of TCR beta used genomic DNA extracted from peripheral blood. Study-level results: In healthy donors, age-related TCR diversity loss mainly reflected lost richness. Median generation probability rose over the chemotherapy interval in each cancer cohort, suggesting rebound thymic output.

The material sequenced was blood. This chain joins TRBV7-2 and TRBJ2-1; D gene unclear. The TCR originated in a human donor in good health. The DNA for the CDR3 is TGTGCCAGCAGCTTCGCAGTAAGCTCCTACAATGAGCAGTTCTTC. Translation: CASSFAVSSYNEQFF.